This T cell receptor (beta chain) was observed in a study of cytomegalovirus exposure and HLA in healthy donors. In the study overall: Ancestry clustering placed more than 65% of 300 to 400 genotyped donors in the Caucasian-associated cluster. Overall study results and limits: In vitro confirmation showed three CMV-associated chains to be CMV antigen specific. Most TCR sequences proved rare, with some public TCRs found in many donors.

J gave up 2 bases and V 0 bases, and 9 bases lay outside the gene matches. Germline CDR1 reads SGHRS; CDR2 reads YFSETQ. CDR3 size: 17 residues. With regard to this clone: Its antigen is currently unknown.

Primers: 60 Vbeta forward and 13 Jbeta reverse. The assay was immunoSEQ multiplex PCR, and TCRdb's table has in-frame clones only and misses some. This sample has roughly 71,000 clones; 70% to 85% occur once, and the top ten carry 3%. The sequence derives from a girl under 18 in good health and CMV-seropositive. The chain employs TRBV5-1 and TRBJ2-5; TRBD1 matches 8 bases. Material: PBMCs. CDR3 protein: CASSLAVSRGRQETQYF. The CDR3 nucleotides are TGCGCCAGCAGCTTGGCCGTTTCCAGGGGGCGGCAAGAGACCCAGTACTTC.